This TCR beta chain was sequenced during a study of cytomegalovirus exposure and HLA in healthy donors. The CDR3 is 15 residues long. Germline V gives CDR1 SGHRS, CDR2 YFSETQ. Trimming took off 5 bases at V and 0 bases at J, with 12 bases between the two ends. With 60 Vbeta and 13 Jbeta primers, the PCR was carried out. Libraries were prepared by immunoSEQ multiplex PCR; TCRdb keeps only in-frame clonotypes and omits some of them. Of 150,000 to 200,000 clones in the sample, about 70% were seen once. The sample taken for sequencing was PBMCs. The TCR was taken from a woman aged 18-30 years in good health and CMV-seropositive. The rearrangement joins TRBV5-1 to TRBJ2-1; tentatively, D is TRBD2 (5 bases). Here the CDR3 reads CASRLTTSSYNEQFF. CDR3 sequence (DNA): TGCGCCAGCAGGTTGACTACGAGCTCCTACAATGAGCAGTTCTTC.